A selection of T cell receptor beta chains follows, all from one sample in a study of cytomegalovirus exposure and HLA in healthy donors. Produced via immunoSEQ multiplex PCR; TCRdb's table is partial and in-frame only. The data hold about 130,000 clones, with 70% to 80% observed a single time. Sequencing was performed on PBMCs. The receptor set was obtained from a man aged 45 to 65 in good health and CMV-seronegative. The CDR3 runs from the conserved cysteine through the conserved F or W. A D gene is named only where the DNA matches it firmly. Rows give clone size only sometimes, using once, few, many, or a class for an expanded clone.

13 | . | TRBJ2-2 | TRBD2 | TRBV28 | CASGREFDGELFF | TGTGCCAGCGGGCGGGAGTTTGACGGGGAGCTGTTTTTT
21 | . | TRBJ2-3 | TRBD1 | TRBV4-2 | CASSPQESKLGQGSSTDTQYF | TGTGCCAGCAGCCCACAGGAATCAAAATTGGGACAGGGGTCTAGCACAGATACGCAGTATTTT
12 | few | TRBJ1-1 | . | TRBV2 | CASTVLNTEAFF | TGTGCCAGCACAGTCCTGAACACTGAAGCTTTCTTT
18 | . | TRBJ2-1 | TRBD2 | TRBV7-6 | CASSSLPTGTSGRNEQFF | TGTGCCAGCAGCTCACTTCCTACCGGGACTAGCGGGAGGAATGAGCAGTTCTTC
16 | . | TRBJ2-7 | TRBD1 | TRBV23-1 | CASSQPKRDRGYEQYF | TGCGCCAGCAGTCAGCCTAAAAGGGACAGGGGTTACGAGCAGTACTTC
16 | . | TRBJ2-1 | TRBD2 | TRBV7-9 | CASSQRGSTRYNEQFF | TGTGCCAGCAGCCAGCGCGGGAGTACTAGATACAATGAGCAGTTCTTC
14 | . | TRBJ1-1 | . | TRBV19 | CASRGGVGSTEAFF | TGTGCCAGTCGCGGAGGGGTGGGTAGCACTGAAGCTTTCTTT
14 | . | TRBJ2-7 | TRBD1 | TRBV10-3 | CAISVDRGSYEQYF | TGTGCCATCAGTGTGGACAGGGGGTCCTATGAGCAGTACTTC
14 | . | TRBJ2-5 | TRBD1 | TRBV27 | CASSHRDSQETQYF | TGTGCCAGCAGCCATCGGGACAGCCAAGAGACCCAGTACTTC
11 | few | TRBJ2-5 | . | TRBV10-2 | CASTQVGDQYF | TGCGCCAGCACCCAGGTGGGAGACCAGTACTTC
14 | . | TRBJ2-7 | TRBD2 | TRBV2 | CASNSGSLSYEQYF | TGTGCCAGCAATAGCGGGAGCCTCTCCTACGAGCAGTACTTC
15 | once | TRBJ2-3 | TRBD2 | TRBV19 | CASSNPGGPEDTQYF | TGTGCCAGTAGTAACCCGGGAGGGCCAGAAGATACGCAGTATTTT
14 | . | TRBJ1-1 | TRBD1 | TRBV28 | CASRVGGTGGEAFF | TGTGCCAGCAGAGTAGGAGGGACAGGGGGCGAAGCTTTCTTT
13 | . | TRBJ1-1 | . | TRBV7-2 | CASSRPGYTEAFF | TGTGCCAGCAGCCGCCCGGGGTACACTGAAGCTTTCTTT
16 | few | TRBJ2-5 | TRBD1 | TRBV9 | CASSVGQGAIGQTQYF | TGTGCCAGCAGCGTAGGCCAGGGGGCGATCGGACAGACCCAGTACTTC
14 | once | TRBJ2-4 | TRBD1 | TRBV5-1 | CASSSGQGKNIQYF | TGCGCCAGCAGCTCAGGACAGGGCAAAAACATTCAGTACTTC
14 | once | TRBJ1-5 | . | TRBV9 | CASSGGSNNQPQHF | TGTGCCAGCAGCGGAGGATCTAACAATCAGCCCCAGCATTTT
14 | . | TRBJ2-7 | . | TRBV6-6 | CASRLTKTTYEQYF | TGTGCCAGCAGACTAACAAAGACTACCTACGAGCAGTACTTC
14 | . | TRBJ1-2 | TRBD1 | TRBV10-2 | CASRAGGTYYGYTF | TGCGCCAGCAGGGCAGGGGGGACCTACTATGGCTACACCTTC
14 | . | TRBJ2-7 | TRBD2 | TRBV29-1 | CSIATGTSGYEQYF | TGCAGCATAGCCACCGGGACTAGCGGATACGAGCAGTACTTC
15 | . | TRBJ2-5 | . | TRBV28 | CASSPRRGIQETQYF | TGTGCCAGCAGCCCTCGGAGGGGCATCCAAGAGACCCAGTACTTC
14 | . | TRBJ2-2 | TRBD1 | TRBV10-3 | CAIRGTANTGELFF | TGTGCCATCAGGGGGACAGCGAACACCGGGGAGCTGTTTTTT
13 | . | TRBJ2-3 | TRBD2 | TRBV29-1 | CSYSGRATDTQYF | TGCAGCTACAGCGGGAGGGCCACAGATACGCAGTATTTT
14 | . | TRBJ2-6 | . | TRBV5-1 | CASSLKADPNVLTF | TGCGCCAGCAGCTTGAAAGCCGATCCCAACGTCCTGACTTTC
13 | . | TRBJ1-1 | TRBD1 | TRBV29-1 | CSVYRGTNTEAFF | TGCAGCGTTTACAGGGGGACGAACACTGAAGCTTTCTTT
15 | . | TRBJ2-7 | . | TRBV7-9 | CASSLDTRGREVQYF | TGTGCCAGCAGCTTAGATACCCGCGGACGGGAAGTGCAGTACTTC
13 | . | TRBJ2-1 | . | TRBV25-1 | CASMGLLTNEQFF | TGTGCCAGCATGGGCCTCCTCACCAATGAGCAGTTCTTC
14 | few | TRBJ2-7 | . | TRBV6-1 | CASSVPQGVYEQYF | TGTGCCAGCAGTGTGCCACAGGGTGTCTACGAGCAGTACTTC
13 | . | TRBJ2-5 | TRBD2 | TRBV29-1 | CSVALAGVETQYF | TGCAGCGTTGCTCTAGCGGGAGTGGAGACCCAGTACTTC
15 | . | TRBJ2-2 | . | TRBV5-1 | CASRAGSSNTGELFF | TGCGCCAGCAGGGCCGGGAGCTCGAACACCGGGGAGCTGTTTTTT
16 | . | TRBJ2-3 | TRBD2 | TRBV5-4 | CASSIRTSGSTDTQYF | TGTGCCAGCAGCATTAGGACTAGCGGTAGCACAGATACGCAGTATTTT
13 | few | TRBJ2-3 | . | TRBV7-8 | CASSVGGSDTQYF | TGTGCCAGCAGCGTCGGCGGTTCAGATACGCAGTATTTT
13 | . | TRBJ1-2 | TRBD1 | TRBV29-1 | CSVAGQGHRGYTF | TGCAGCGTTGCGGGACAGGGGCATAGAGGCTACACCTTC
14 | few | TRBJ2-1 | TRBD2 | TRBV7-7 | CASSSGTSGNEQFF | TGTGCTAGCAGCTCCGGGACTAGCGGGAATGAGCAGTTCTTC
12 | few | TRBJ2-7 | . | TRBV6-8 | CASSYSSCEQYF | TGTGCCAGCAGTTACTCTTCATGCGAGCAGTACTTC
18 | . | TRBJ2-3 | TRBD2 | TRBV11-2 | CASSLDLRWGEGRDTQYF | TGTGCCAGCAGCTTAGATCTACGTTGGGGGGAGGGCCGGGATACGCAGTATTTT
17 | . | TRBJ2-5 | TRBD2 | TRBV18 | CASSPPGTSGGQETQYF | TGTGCCAGCTCACCACCAGGGACTAGCGGAGGCCAAGAGACCCAGTACTTC
13 | few | TRBJ1-2 | TRBD1 | TRBV28 | CASSPGQLYGYTF | TGTGCCAGCAGCCCGGGACAGCTCTATGGCTACACCTTC
14 | . | TRBJ2-2 | TRBD1 | TRBV9 | CASRGQDNTGELFF | TGTGCCAGCAGGGGACAGGATAACACCGGGGAGCTGTTTTTT
16 | few | TRBJ1-5 | TRBD1 | TRBV5-6 | CASSLGAGGGNQPQHF | TGTGCCAGCAGCTTGGGTGCAGGGGGAGGCAATCAGCCCCAGCATTTT
13 | . | TRBJ2-7 | . | TRBV21-1 | CASSKAPRGEQYF | TGTGCCAGCAGCAAAGCGCCCCGGGGCGAGCAGTACTTC
15 | . | TRBJ2-5 | . | TRBV28 | CASSSNPPSPETQYF | TGTGCCAGCAGTTCTAACCCTCCTTCTCCTGAGACCCAGTACTTC
17 | . | TRBJ2-2 | TRBD2 | TRBV10-3 | CAISPGLAGMNTGELFF | TGTGCCATCAGCCCGGGACTAGCGGGAATGAACACCGGGGAGCTGTTTTTT
15 | once | TRBJ2-3 | TRBD1 | TRBV11-2 | CASSPQDRGTDTQYF | TGTGCCAGCAGCCCCCAGGACAGGGGCACAGATACGCAGTATTTT
14 | . | TRBJ2-5 | TRBD1 | TRBV5-1 | CASSLTGGRETQYF | TGCGCCAGCAGCTTGACAGGGGGCCGGGAGACCCAGTACTTC
13 | . | TRBJ2-1 | . | TRBV7-2 | CASSRDSYNEQFF | TGTGCCAGCAGCCGAGACAGCTACAATGAGCAGTTCTTC
17 | few | TRBJ2-1 | TRBD2 | TRBV11-2 | CASSSRLAGGQYNEQFF | TGTGCCAGCAGCTCCAGACTAGCGGGAGGCCAATACAATGAGCAGTTCTTC
14 | . | TRBJ2-3 | TRBD1 | TRBV30 | CAWSADRGQDTQYF | TGTGCCTGGAGTGCGGACAGGGGGCAAGATACGCAGTATTTT
15 | . | TRBJ2-7 | . | TRBV4-2 | CASSQVLGKGLEQYF | TGTGCCAGCAGCCAAGTTCTCGGGAAAGGGCTCGAGCAGTACTTC
15 | . | TRBJ1-2 | . | TRBV7-7 | CASSPLAKGSNGYTF | TGTGCTAGCAGCCCCTTAGCAAAGGGGTCCAATGGCTACACCTTC
13 | . | TRBJ2-5 | . | TRBV18 | CASSPKRVEAQYF | TGTGCCAGCTCACCCAAAAGGGTGGAGGCCCAGTACTTC
15 | . | TRBJ2-2 | TRBD1 | TRBV19 | CASSKGQGYTGELFF | TGTGCCAGTAGTAAAGGACAGGGCTACACCGGGGAGCTGTTTTTT
14 | . | TRBJ2-3 | TRBD2 | TRBV27 | CASRNSGRLNTQYF | TGTGCCAGCAGAAATAGCGGGAGATTGAATACGCAGTATTTT
15 | . | TRBJ2-3 | . | TRBV7-8 | CASSLRVSSTDTQYF | TGTGCCAGCAGTCTCAGGGTATCGAGCACAGATACGCAGTATTTT
13 | many | TRBJ1-1 | . | TRBV5-1 | CASMQGTNTEAFF | TGCGCCAGCATGCAGGGGACGAACACTGAAGCTTTCTTT
13 | . | TRBJ1-5 | . | TRBV5-1 | CASSADSYQPQHF | TGCGCCAGCAGCGCGGACAGCTATCAGCCCCAGCATTTT
13 | . | TRBJ2-3 | TRBD2 | TRBV10-1 | CASSAGLAGTQYF | TGCGCCAGCAGCGCGGGGCTAGCGGGTACGCAGTATTTT
14 | few | TRBJ2-2 | . | TRBV6-5 | CASSYPGRTGELFF | TGTGCCAGCAGTTACCCCGGGAGAACCGGGGAGCTGTTTTTT
13 | . | TRBJ2-3 | . | TRBV6-5 | CASSRGSTDTQYF | TGTGCCAGCAGCCGAGGTAGCACAGATACGCAGTATTTT